The rows below give T cell receptor beta chains drawn from one sample of a study of tumor-infiltrating lymphocytes in glioblastoma multiforme. Using its own MiXCR run on the multiplex PCR reads, TCRdb lists one record per CDR3 protein. The profile shows about 9,000 distinct CDR3 sequences, 74% of them singletons. The specimen was brain tumor tissue. Receptors originate from a male donor with glioblastoma. Both conserved end residues are part of each CDR3. D genes are given only for firm matches. The size field is filled for only some rows; it gives once, few, many or a size class.

v_gene,abundance,j_gene,d_gene,CDR3aa,CDR3nt
TRBV6-5,-,TRBJ2-1,TRBD2,CASSNPGASGRHEQLF,TGTGCCAGCAGTAACCCCGGGGCTAGCGGGAGGCACGAGCAGCTCTTC
TRBV11-2,-,TRBJ2-5,-,CASSFTETQYF,TGTGCCAGCAGCTTCACGGAGACCCAGTACTTC
TRBV6-5,-,TRBJ2-1,TRBD2,CASSHPGGGEQFF,TGTGCCAGCAGTCACCCGGGAGGGGGTGAGCAGTTCTTC
TRBV11-1,once,TRBJ2-7,-,CASSGSSSISYEQNF,TGTGCCAGCAGCGGTTCTAGCAGCATCTCCTACGAGCAGAACTTC
TRBV29-1,-,TRBJ1-1,TRBD1,CSVLDRVGTEAFF,TGCAGCGTTTTGGACAGGGTCGGCACTGAAGCTTTCTTT
TRBV11-2,-,TRBJ2-2,-,CASSSRLDTAAGELFF,TGTGCCAGCAGCTCCCGACTTGATACGGCCGCCGGGGAGCTGTTTTTT
TRBV11-2,-,TRBJ2-2,-,CASSLDITNTGELFF,TGTGCCAGCAGCTTAGACATTACGAACACCGGGGAGCTGTTTTTT
TRBV11-1,many,TRBJ1-1,TRBD1,CASSLRDRGYMNTEAFF,TGTGCCAGCAGCTTACGGGACAGAGGGTACATGAACACTGAAGCTTTCTTT
TRBV6-2/TRBV6-3,-,TRBJ2-1,TRBD2,CASSPLAGGPYEQSF,TGTGCCAGCAGTCCCCTAGCGGGGGGCCCCTATGAGCAGTCCTTC
TRBV11-1,-,TRBJ2-1,-,CASSPNRDTFYEQFF,TGTGCCAGCAGCCCGAACCGGGACACATTCTACGAGCAGTTCTTC
TRBV10-3,-,TRBJ1-2,-,CAAGTLAETYTF,TGTGCCGCCGGCACCTTGGCCGAAACCTACACCTTC
TRBV20-1,-,TRBJ2-1,TRBD2,CSALTGLANEQFF,TGCAGTGCTCTTACCGGACTAGCCAATGAGCAGTTCTTC
TRBV7-8,-,TRBJ2-5,-,CASNPGVVKQETQYF,TGTGCCAGCAACCCTGGCGTCGTGAAACAAGAGACCCAGTACTTC
TRBV11-2,-,TRBJ2-2,TRBD2,CASTPSFGQGLAVNDEELFF,TGTGCCAGCACCCCCTCATTCGGCCAAGGGCTAGCGGTAAACGACGAGGAGCTGTTTTTT
TRBV29-1,-,TRBJ1-5,-,CSVVQGHF,TGCAGCGTTGTCCAGGGGCATTTC
TRBV11-2,many,TRBJ2-7,-,CASSLDVGVDEQYF,TGTGCCAGCAGCTTAGACGTAGGGGTCGACGAGCAGTACTTC
TRBV12-3/TRBV12-4,large,TRBJ2-7,TRBD1,CASSPGAGGSYEQYF,TGTGCCAGCAGTCCCGGGGCAGGGGGCTCCTACGAGCAGTACTTC
TRBV11-1,few,TRBJ2-1,-,CASSSDSYNEQFF,TGTGCCAGCAGCTCAGACAGCTACAATGAGCAGTTCTTC
TRBV20-1,many,TRBJ2-1,TRBD2,CSASGLDSRFNEQFF,TGCAGTGCTAGCGGACTAGATTCCCGCTTTAATGAGCAGTTCTTC
TRBV29-1,-,TRBJ1-5,-,CRVEVASGQPQHF,TGCAGGGTTGAGGTGGCCTCGGGGCAGCCCCAGCATTTT
TRBV11-2,-,TRBJ2-2,-,CASTPSLGQGLAINAGELFF,TGTGCCAGCACCCCCTCATTAGGCCAAGGGCTAGCGATAAACGCCGGGGAGCTGTTTTTT
TRBV11-2,once,TRBJ2-1,-,CTSSLGKGDEQFF,TGTACCAGCAGCTTAGGTAAGGGGGATGAGCAGTTCTTC
TRBV6-5,-,TRBJ2-7,TRBD1,CTSSPKAGGSYEQYF,TGTACCAGCAGTCCAAAGGCAGGGGGCAGCTACGAGCAGTACTTC
TRBV6-2/TRBV6-3,-,TRBJ2-3,-,CASSADTSTDTQYF,TGTGCCAGCAGCGCGGATACTAGCACAGATACGCAGTATTTT
TRBV6-4,-,TRBJ2-3,-,CASSDRGTDTQYF,TGTGCCAGCAGTGACAGGGGCACAGATACGCAGTATTTT
TRBV20-1,-,TRBJ2-1,-,CSAGDLRNEQFF,TGCAGTGCTGGGGACCTGCGGAATGAGCAGTTCTTC
TRBV6-6,-,TRBJ2-5,-,CASTPDYIGFGETQYF,TGTGCCAGCACCCCGGATTACATAGGGTTTGGGGAGACCCAGTACTTC
TRBV5-1,-,TRBJ2-7,-,CASLHETYEQYF,TGCGCCAGCTTGCATGAGACCTACGAGCAGTACTTC
TRBV6-6,-,TRBJ2-5,TRBD1,CASTDRVGATQYF,TGTGCCAGCACTGACAGGGTGGGCGCGACCCAGTACTTC
TRBV11-2,-,TRBJ1-1,-,CASSLDIGGTEAFF,TGTGCCAGCAGCTTAGATATAGGGGGGACTGAAGCTTTCTTT
TRBV11-2,-,TRBJ2-3,-,CGSTISRSTDTQYF,TGTGGCAGCACCATCAGCCGTAGCACAGATACGCAGTATTTT
TRBV29-1,few,TRBJ2-7,TRBD2,CIARPSGEYEQYF,TGCATCGCTCGACCTAGCGGAGAATACGAGCAGTACTTC
TRBV11-2,-,TRBJ2-1,-,CASSFGRGAGENEQFF,TGTGCCAGCAGCTTCGGCAGAGGGGCAGGGGAAAATGAGCAGTTCTTC
TRBV29-1,-,TRBJ1-4,TRBD1,CSVRTGWTNEKLFF,TGCAGCGTTCGGACAGGGTGGACTAATGAAAAACTGTTTTTT
TRBV12-3/TRBV12-4,-,TRBJ1-1,-,CASSQRTENSEAFF,TGTGCCAGCAGCCAAAGGACAGAGAACTCTGAAGCTTTCTTC
TRBV6-2/TRBV6-3,-,TRBJ2-1,-,CASSQLEYNEQFF,TGTGCCAGCAGTCAACTAGAATACAATGAGCAGTTCTTC
TRBV11-3,-,TRBJ2-6,-,CASSGTGANVLTF,TGTGCCAGTTCAGGGACCGGGGCCAACGTCCTGACTTTC
TRBV20-1,-,TRBJ2-7,-,CSARTGTEPYEQYF,TGCAGTGCTAGAACCGGGACCGAGCCCTACGAGCAGTACTTC
TRBV11-3,-,TRBJ1-1,TRBD1,CASSFSPGGAEYEAFF,TGTGCCAGCAGCTTCAGTCCAGGGGGCGCCGAATATGAAGCTTTCTTT
TRBV10-3,-,TRBJ2-1,TRBD2,CVISELLASREQFF,TGTGTCATCAGTGAGCTACTAGCGAGTAGGGAGCAGTTCTTC
TRBV11-2,-,TRBJ2-5,-,CASSFSGTSKGTHYF,TGTGCCAGCAGCTTTAGCGGTACAAGCAAAGGAACCCACTACTTC
TRBV4-1,-,TRBJ1-2,TRBD1,CASSSRQGDYSYTF,TGCGCCAGCAGCTCCCGACAGGGGGACTATAGCTACACCTTC
TRBV20-1,-,TRBJ2-1,-,CSARDDAGLYEHFF,TGCAGTGCTAGAGATGATGCAGGTCTGTATGAGCATTTCTTC
TRBV7-9,-,TRBJ2-7,TRBD1,CASRNTVQGVTYEQYF,TGTGCCAGCAGGAACACGGTACAGGGGGTAACATACGAGCAGTACTTC
TRBV14,few,TRBJ1-1,-,CASSQGRGGHEASF,TGTGCCAGCAGCCAAGGCAGGGGTGGACACGAAGCTTCCTTT
TRBV5-1,once,TRBJ2-3,-,CASSRDRHTYSQYF,TGCGCCAGCAGCCGGGACCGACACACATATTCGCAGTATTTT
TRBV29-1,few,TRBJ1-2,-,CSVRALASYGYTF,TGCAGCGTGCGGGCCCTGGCCTCGTATGGCTACACCTTC
TRBV10-3,-,TRBJ2-1,-,CAISESLGGEQFF,TGTGCCATCAGTGAGTCTTTGGGTGGAGAGCAGTTCTTC
TRBV6-1,-,TRBJ1-5,TRBD1,CASSVGTAGQPQHF,TGTGCCAGCAGCGTTGGGACAGCCGGTCAGCCCCAGCATTTT
TRBV11-2,-,TRBJ2-1,TRBD2,CASIPLAGVSKEQFF,TGTGCCAGCATCCCCCTAGCGGGAGTGAGTAAAGAGCAGTTCTTC
TRBV19,-,TRBJ2-3,TRBD2,CATEGLAGVPDTQYF,TGTGCCACCGAGGGACTAGCGGGGGTCCCAGATACGCAGTATTTT
TRBV11-2,once,TRBJ2-1,-,CASSLQASSYNEQFF,TGTGCCAGCAGCTTACAGGCCAGCTCCTACAATGAGCAGTTCTTC
TRBV11-2,-,TRBJ1-5,-,CAISYGTGGNQPQHF,TGTGCCATCAGCTACGGGACGGGGGGCAATCAGCCCCAGCATTTT
TRBV24-1,many,TRBJ2-2,-,CATSEVWPTNTGELFF,TGTGCCACCAGTGAGGTTTGGCCTACGAACACCGGGGAGCTGTTTTTT
TRBV11-3,few,TRBJ2-7,TRBD2,CASSFLAGGNYEQYF,TGTGCCAGCAGCTTCTTAGCGGGAGGAAACTACGAGCAGTACTTC
TRBV20-1,-,TRBJ2-3,-,CSAFTDISTDTQYF,TGCAGCGCCTTTACCGACATAAGCACAGATACGCAGTATTTT
TRBV11-3,many,TRBJ2-3,TRBD2,CASSRASGISTDTQYF,TGTGCCAGCAGCCGTGCTAGCGGGATAAGCACAGATACGCAGTATTTT
TRBV20-1,-,TRBJ1-2,-,CTARRDSVNYGYAF,TGCACTGCTAGGAGAGACAGTGTTAACTATGGCTACGCCTTC
TRBV11-2,-,TRBJ2-2,TRBD2,CVSIPLFGQGLAVNTGELFF,TGTGTCAGCATCCCCTTATTCGGCCAAGGGCTAGCGGTAAACACCGGGGAGCTGTTTTTT
TRBV4-1,-,TRBJ1-6,-,CASSQFGDYNSPLHF,TGCGCCAGCAGCCAATTTGGGGACTATAATTCACCCCTCCACTTT